The present T cell receptor (beta chain) was sequenced within a study of HIV-infected patients and healthy controls (dated by TCRdb to between 2013 and 2015). Regarding the study in general: CD4 counts rose modestly but significantly in most of the 16 patients after three months of therapy, yet stayed below normal ranges. No consistent shift in CD8 counts was seen during early therapy, whereas a slight rise was seen in the CD4:CD8 ratio. Viral load fell below detection in about 65% of the 16 patients by the second bleed and in all patients following a further year of therapy. Relative to controls, total CDR3 counts per chain did not differ significantly, and patients lacked overall T-cell lymphocytopenia. The study tested whether deep TCR repertoire sequencing of HIV patients' small blood samples could capture immune perturbation and reconstitution.

Whole blood was used without fractionating the cells, so the repertoire represented all peripheral T cells without sorting. For RNA extraction, an approximately 2.5 ml sample of peripheral blood was drawn into Tempus tubes. The first sixteen eligible patients were processed from the enrolled HIV-infected adults, who had not yet received antiretroviral therapy and were about to begin treatment. Enrollment excluded patients who had febrile or AIDS-related illness, tumors, hepatitis B or C coinfection, immunomodulatory therapy, recent vaccination or treatment interruptions. Residual genomic DNA was removed with the TURBO-DNase kit and globin mRNA was depleted with GLOBINclear. Pretreatment blood was drawn from HIV-infected patients immediately prior to the initiation of antiretroviral therapy. Using SuperScript III with primers targeting the alpha and beta constant regions, around 550 ng of RNA was reverse transcribed. Separate alpha and beta chain libraries were made by chain-specific third strand synthesis with multiplexing indices. In the protocol, all rearrangements within a chain were amplified with a single primer pair so that primer bias was avoided, and molecular barcodes were added to each cDNA molecule. Purified cDNA was joined by T4 RNA Ligase 1 to a 5' RACE adapter carrying a random hexamer and the SP2 sequencing primer site. Second strand synthesis was primed from the SP2 site with Phusion polymerase, using slow temperature ramps to favor optimal annealing. The 12-nucleotide barcode on each molecule comprised two random hexamer sequences, both introduced before amplification and concatenated. P5 and P7 adapter elements plus a second index were added in a short first PCR, which was followed by an approximately 25-cycle amplification PCR with P5s and P7 primers. Libraries received approximately 25 PCR cycles in total, were quantified on a Qubit, sized on a Bioanalyzer, and diluted to about 4 nM. The normalized libraries were sequenced on an Illumina MiSeq using 2 x 250 paired-end kits. Into 10 ul Tris-Cl, the reverse transcription reactions were eluted following cleanup on MinElute columns. A 1:1 ratio of AMPure XP beads was used to clean the adapter ligations after they had run for around 20 hours at 16 degrees C. The paper's processing steps were these. Demultiplexed FASTQ files were processed with a modified Decombinator by which V, J, insert and barcode information was output. Sequences that shared a barcode but differed from the dominant sequence were treated as errors and discarded, and barcodes were clustered at Levenshtein distance 3 and counted to estimate the original cDNA molecules. For downstream analyses, the R packages ineq, vegan, igraph and RCytoscape were used, along with IMGT nomenclature and CDR3 definitions. The authors computed V gene usage over distinct sequences and counted each TCR a single time to avoid skew from clonal expansion. Similarity networks connected unique CDR3 amino acid sequences within a donor whenever two sequences differed by a single Levenshtein edit. Published HIV-specific CDR3s (around 100 alpha, approximately 700 beta) and CMV-specific CDR3s (more than twelve alpha, 253 beta) were assembled and queried against the repertoires. Random subsampling to size-matched repertoires showed patients' decreased diversity was not caused by their lower sequence numbers. TCRdb trimmed public reads at Q25 via fastp, called clones via MiXCR and kept in-frame beta chains. Rows are combined by CDR3 protein, so each entry shows the most common genes and DNA. These V and J calls are TCRdb output, not the study's own analysis. The table for this sample lists 6,600 or so distinct CDR3 sequences; around 9.9% of them were counted only once. Roughly a quarter of the sample rests with the top ten.

Here is what the overall study found, with its caveats: A major limit on how widely the findings apply, in the view of the authors, was that only sixteen HIV-infected individuals were processed. HLA typing of donors was not performed in the study. Alpha-chain CDR3s from MAIT cells occurred at high frequency in healthy controls but were severely depleted in HIV+ repertoires. The dynamics of distinct T-cell subpopulations could not be separated, and sequencing depth was restricted, because whole blood was used. Roughly threefold more distinct CDR3s and higher Shannon diversity were observed in healthy control repertoires than in untreated HIV+ repertoires. Eight alpha and eight beta V genes showed significantly different mean usage between HIV-infected patients and controls. Comparisons were complicated by unequal numbers of distinct sequences between patients and controls, and rare events from HIV-infected data were overweighted by size-matching. The apparent post-therapy recovery of the Gini index in HIV-infected patients was not reproduced in size-matched repertoire data. Healthy controls shared more CDR3s between individuals than HIV+ patients, by Jaccard index and by count of highly shared sequences. Oligoclonality may be reflected in the significantly higher mean Gini indices of HIV-infected repertoires compared with controls. Slight age and sex profile differences between the study cohorts did not explain the observed diversity differences. Pairing of alpha and beta chains was not determined in the samples. During therapy, a significant decrease in frequency was seen for HIV-associated CDR3s, whereas no significant change was found for CMV-associated CDR3s, although most of them became more frequent.

V was cut back by 6 bases and J by 2 bases, leaving a gap of 16 bases between them. Looking up the germline V gene (reference sequence) yields CDR1 PRHDT and CDR2 FYEKMQ. The CDR3 spans 15 residues, from the cysteine through the phenylalanine. Here the CDR3 DNA is all that survives: 45 bases in frame from base 1. This clonotype was recorded at least ten times. This receptor's antigen is unknown. No clone much larger than this one lies a single base away; base qualities are absent. The V and J segments used are TRBV13 and TRBJ2-5; the best D guess is TRBD2, with 7 bases matching. The TCR was taken from an adult with HIV infection. Material: blood, obtained before antiretroviral therapy. The CDR3 region has the sequence CASSWRGEGQETQYF. The DNA reads as follows: TGTGCCAGCAGTTGGAGGGGGGAGGGTCAAGAGACCCAGTACTTC.